This TCR beta chain derives from a study of blood T cell repertoires in COVID-19. The overall study: COVID-19 samples from acute and convalescent phases originated in the United States, Italy and Spain. T cells, B-cell-depleted T cells, or PBMCs provided the cDNA or gDNA that served as material.

Authors' data handling: Reference gene primer amplification yielded estimated nucleated cell counts. Only in-frame clones appear in the TCRdb table, and some are missing; sequencing was by immunoSEQ multiplex PCR. The V and J calls and clone size come from that table; D and trimming were worked out from the DNA. The table includes about 230,000 clones, about 84% detected once. The TCR was taken from a woman of 80 years or more with acute or convalescent COVID-19. Input material: peripheral blood.

The CDR3 reads CASSLEQVYGYTF. CDR3 sequence (DNA): TGCGCCAGCAGCTTGGAACAGGTTTATGGCTACACCTTC. The chain combines TRBV5-1 with TRBJ1-2; D is possibly TRBD1 (5 bases). The CDR3 runs to 13 residues. V lost 0 bases to trimming and J lost 5 bases, with 8 bases between them. Looked up from germline, CDR1 is SGHRS and CDR2 is YFSETQ.